One and the same sample provided the 25 T cell receptor beta chains below, sequenced in a study of tumor and adjacent non-tumor tissue in lung cancer (dated by TCRdb to the late 2010s). The library was made by multiplex PCR. TCRdb shows the sequencer as Illumina HiSeq 2500. TCRbeta libraries were constructed through three rounds of nested PCR with primers (Table S4) according to protocols modified from ARM-PCR. Using fastp at Q25 and MiXCR, TCRdb reprocessed the public reads and kept productive beta chains. A single entry per CDR3 protein holds the most common genes and DNA from its merged rows. In all, the sample holds about 48,000 distinct CDR3 sequences, and about 68% of those were seen once. Jointly, the top ten make up approximately 31% of the sample. Bulk unsorted tissue served as the source for RNA extraction, and RNA quality was assessed using a NanoDrop ND-1000 and an Agilent 2100. For the normal lung samples, distant non-tumor tissue was collected more than 3 cm away from the tumor edge.

Sequencing input: distant non-tumor lung tissue. These receptors all stem from a woman between 65 and 79 years old with non-small cell lung cancer.

A word on this clonotype: This CDR3 fails to terminate in the conserved phenylalanine or tryptophan, so it likely reflects a read error. The chain has TRBV12-3 or TRBV12-4 and TRBJ1-2, with D possibly TRBD1 on 5 matching bases. The CDR3 contains 15 residues. The CDR3 spells CASSPNIDSNYCYTL. Written as DNA, the CDR3 is TGTGCCAGCAGCCCGAATATAGACAGCAACTATTGCTACACCCTC.

This clonotype was found many times. J is TRBJ2-4 and V is TRBV13; no reliable D call. Trimming removed 5 bases from V and 2 bases from J, with 10 bases in between. Germline V gene data show CDR1 as PRHDT and CDR2 as FYEKMQ (reference sequence). This CDR3 region has 14 residues. This CDR3 reads CASSGAESKNIQYF. Here the CDR3 DNA reads TGTGCCAGCAGCGGAGCCGAGTCCAAAAACATTCAGTACTTC.

This clonotype was picked up many times. V gene TRBV24-1 combines with J gene TRBJ2-1; 9 nucleotides match TRBD1. Germline CDR1 and CDR2: KGHDR and SFDVKD. The CDR3 covers 16 residues. V gave up 0 bases and J gave up 7 bases; unmatched junction bases: 6. The CDR3: CATSDLRNRGRNEQFF. The CDR3 region has the DNA TGTGCCACCAGTGATTTGAGAAACAGGGGGCGGAATGAGCAGTTCTTC.

This clonotype showed up many times. V and J are TRBV6-1 and TRBJ2-7; D remains ambiguous. The CDR3 totals 14 residues. Deletions cut 0 bases from V and 4 bases from J, with 10 bases between. The V gene's germline CDR1 is MNHNS and CDR2 SASEGT. The CDR3 DNA sequence: TGTGCCAGCAGTGAAGCGGGGAATGCGTACGAGCAGTACTTC. The encoded protein is CASSEAGNAYEQYF.

As concerns this clonotype: The junction departs from germline at one end; a sequencing error may be responsible. The chain is built from TRBV29-1 and TRBJ1-2; possibly TRBD1 for D (5 bases). Germline assignment: CDR1 SQVTM and CDR2 ANQGSEA. The CDR3 runs 12 residues. In nucleotides, the CDR3 is TGCAGCGTGGGGACCGGGGTCTATGACTACACCTTC. Residues: CSVGTGVYDYTF.

A note on this clonotype: One junction end disagrees with the germline gene, perhaps due to a read error. The genes are TRBV6-5 and TRBJ2-7, with TRBD1 identical over 9 bases. Germline V gene sequence: CDR1 MNHEY, CDR2 SVGAGI. This CDR3 contains 13 residues. The CDR3 is CASSSGQGYDQYF. CDR3 DNA sequence: TGCGCCAGCAGTTCGGGACAGGGTTACGATCAGTACTTC.

The V gene is TRBV7-8, the J gene TRBJ2-5; 12 bases agree with TRBD2. The CDR3 sequence is 18 residues long. The V gene end was trimmed by 1 base and the J gene end by 5 bases; junction bases not matched to a gene: 11. Germline V gene sequence: CDR1 SGHVS, CDR2 FQNEAQ. This CDR3 is CASSLVWGTSGPEETQYF. CDR3 DNA: TGTGCCAGCAGCTTAGTATGGGGGACTAGCGGGCCCGAGGAGACCCAGTACTTC. The full variable domain, its missing parts supplied by reference TRBV7-8 and TRBJ2-5, is GAGVSQSPRYKVAKRGQDVALRCDPISGHVSLFWYQQALGQGPEFLTYFQNEAQLDKSGLPSDRFFAERPEGSVSTLKIQRTQQEDSAVYLCASSLVWGTSGPEETQYFGPGTRLLVL.

The chain combines TRBV6-1 with TRBJ1-5; the D is unclear. Germline values: CDR1 MNHNS, CDR2 SASEGT. The CDR3 consists of 15 residues. The V end lost 5 bases, the J end lost 7 bases, and 18 bases lay between the germline ends. As DNA, the CDR3 is TGTGCCAGCAGTCGGTCAGCCGTCTCCAACCAGCCCCAGCATTTT. The encoded protein is CASSRSAVSNQPQHF.

Of note for this clonotype: Since a much larger clone is just one base distant, this may be a read error. The missing conserved phenylalanine or tryptophan at the end of this CDR3 makes a read error likely. J is TRBJ2-7 and V is TRBV28, with D possibly matching TRBD1 (5 bases). Trimming pared 4 bases from V and 7 bases from J, leaving 17 bases between. Germline V gene data show CDR1 as MDHEN and CDR2 as SYDVKM. The CDR3 is 14 amino acids. The CDR3 reads CASSSGSEAGEQYS. The DNA for the CDR3 is TGTGCCAGCAGTTCTGGATCCGAGGCAGGGGAGCAGTACTCC.

Only a few counts were recorded for this clonotype. The chain couples TRBV11-2 to TRBJ2-5; D possibly corresponds to TRBD1 (6 bases). This CDR3 contains 12 residues. The ends were cut back, 4 bases at V and 5 bases at J, with 8 bases in the middle. Germline V gene data show CDR1 as SGHAT and CDR2 as FQNNGV. CDR3 DNA sequence: TGTGCCAGCAGCTCCCAGGGGGAGACCCAGTACTTC. This encodes CASSSQGETQYF.

This clonotype was recorded many times. The CDR3 DNA follows: TGTGCCAGCAGTTTAACAGGGGACTTAAAATTTACTAACTATGGCTACACCTTC. Its translation is CASSLTGDLKFTNYGYTF. The chain combines TRBV12-3 or TRBV12-4 with TRBJ1-2; 7 bases match TRBD1. The CDR3 loop spans 18 amino acids. After removal of 2 bases from V and 0 bases from J, the junction contained 12 bases not matched to a gene.

Worth noting for this clonotype: A much larger clone differs by one base, so this may be a read error. This chain joins TRBV20-1 and TRBJ2-1; tentative D call: TRBD2 (6 bases). CDR3 size: 14 residues. Germline V gene data show CDR1 as DFQATT and CDR2 as SNEGSKA (reference sequence). In nucleotides, the CDR3 is TGCAGTGCTGAGATTATCGGGAGTTACAGTGAGCAGTTCTTC. The encoded protein is CSAEIIGSYSEQFF.

This clonotype was seen at least ten times. One end of the junction does not line up with germline, which may come from a read error. The gene calls are TRBV4-1 and TRBJ2-5, with D unclear. The CDR3 has 11 residues. Germline CDR1 and CDR2: MGHRA and YSYEKL. The CDR3 sequence: CASSQARTQHF. The CDR3 region has the DNA TGCGCCAGCAGCCAGGCTAGGACCCAGCACTTC.

This clonotype was seen just once. The junction does not match germline at one end; this may be a read error. The V and J genes are TRBV4-2 and TRBJ2-7; 12 nucleotides align to TRBD2. Germline CDR1 LGHNA, CDR2 YNFKEQ. The CDR3 is 16 amino acids. The CDR3 DNA sequence: TGTGTCAGCAGCCAAGATCAGACTAGCGGGAGTAACAAGCAGTACTTC. Its translation is CVSSQDQTSGSNKQYF.

On this clonotype: Sequence at one end of the junction differs from germline and may be a read error. V is TRBV4-1 and J is TRBJ2-2; D is perhaps TRBD2 (5 bases). This CDR3 has 12 residues. CDR1 and CDR2 (germline): MGHRA, YSYEKL. The CDR3 sequence is CASSQLLEEQFF. The CDR3 DNA reads TGCGCCAGCAGCCAATTACTGGAGGAGCAGTTTTTT.

Concerning this clonotype: One junction end does not reproduce the germline sequence, and a read error may be involved. J is TRBJ2-1 and V is TRBV11-1, with 8 nucleotides matching TRBD2. CDR1 SGHAT and CDR2 FQDESV come from the germline V gene (reference sequence). The CDR3 is made up of 16 amino acids. CDR3 region: CASSLVLAGLYNEQFF. The CDR3 DNA reads as TGTGCCAGTAGCTTAGTCCTAGCGGGCCTGTACAATGAGCAGTTCTTT.

This clonotype was detected only once. The junction shows a germline mismatch at one end, possibly a read error. The chain couples TRBV12-3 or TRBV12-4 to TRBJ2-1, with TRBD2 identical over 7 bases. The CDR3 loop spans 16 amino acids. Here the CDR3 reads CASSPLAGASCNEQFF. The CDR3 DNA sequence: TGTGCCAGCAGTCCCCTTGCGGGAGCCTCCTGCAATGAGCAGTTCTTC.

Note on this clonotype: Here the CDR3 omits its conserved ending phenylalanine or tryptophan, so a read error is the likely source. This chain uses TRBV5-5 with TRBJ2-1, with 11 bases that match TRBD1. Germline CDR1 SGHKS, CDR2 YYEKEE (reference sequence). This CDR3 has 13 residues. The CDR3 sequence: CPSTGQGAYEQFY. CDR3 DNA: TGTCCCAGCACCGGACAGGGGGCATATGAGCAGTTCTAC.

A single count supports this clonotype. A single base separates this from a much larger clone, so it may be a read error. This sequence joins TRBV28 and TRBJ2-7; TRBD1 aligns across 9 bases. The junction had 10 bases not matched to a gene; V was cut back by 8 bases and J by 5 bases. The CDR3 loop spans 14 amino acids. Germline values: CDR1 MDHEN, CDR2 SYDVKM. CDR3 region: CASAAGTGNHEQYF. The CDR3 region has the DNA TGTGCCAGCGCCGCCGGGACAGGGAACCACGAGCAGTACTTC.

This clonotype was counted once. The genes are TRBV29-1 and TRBJ2-5, with D perhaps matching TRBD1 (6 bases). Germline values: CDR1 SQVTM, CDR2 ANQGSEA. CDR3 length equals 13 residues. The CDR3 DNA sequence: TGCAGGGCTGATCCAGGGGTCCAAGAGACCCAGTACTTC. It yields the protein CRADPGVQETQYF. The complete variable domain, with remaining parts taken from reference TRBV29-1 and TRBJ2-5, reads SAVISQKPSRDICQRGTSLTIQCQVDSQVTMMFWYRQQPGQSLTLIATANQGSEATYESGFVIDKFPISRPNLTFSTLTVSNMSPEDSSIYLCRADPGVQETQYFGPGTRLLVL.

Note on this clonotype: This may stem from a read error, because a much larger clone lies one nucleotide away. V and J are TRBV7-3 and TRBJ1-1; D gene uncertain. Germline assignment: CDR1 SGHTA and CDR2 FQGTGA. The CDR3 spans 13 residues. V was shortened by 3 bases and J by 1 base, with 6 bases between the two germline ends. CDR3 residues: CASSLEGNTEAFF. Written as DNA, the CDR3 is TGTGCCAGCAGCTTGGAGGGGAACACTGAAGCTTTCTTT.

This clonotype is categorized as medium-sized (0.01 to 0.1%). This chain links TRBV29-1 with TRBJ2-1; TRBD2 agrees at 8 bases. V shed 3 bases and J 2 bases; nucleotides not matched to a gene: 9. The CDR3 runs 16 residues. CDR1 is SQVTM, CDR2 ANQGSEA, per germline. CDR3 coding DNA: TGCAGCGTTGATATGTTTAGCGGGGTCACCTACAATGAGCAGTTCTTC. This encodes CSVDMFSGVTYNEQFF.

The chain couples TRBV6-6 to TRBJ2-3; D might be TRBD2 (7 bases). The V gene lost 4 bases and the J gene lost 4 bases, with 15 bases spanning the gap. Germline-derived CDR1 and CDR2 are MNHNY and SVGAGI (reference sequence). This CDR3 spans 15 amino acids. CDR3 DNA sequence: TGTGCCAGCAGTTTAGGGAGGGGGGGTGCAGATACGCAGTATTTT. Its translation is CASSLGRGGADTQYF.

The chain has TRBV10-3 and TRBJ2-3, with 10 positions matching TRBD2. The CDR3 spans 17 residues. The ends lost 4 bases at V and 3 bases at J; junction bases unmatched: 10. Germline V CDR1 and CDR2: ENHRY, SYGVKD. CDR3 in DNA: TGTGCCATCAGTGTGTCGAGAACTAGCGGGACAACAGATACGCAGTATTTT. This encodes CAISVSRTSGTTDTQYF.

This clonotype was recorded a few times. Since no conserved phenylalanine or tryptophan closes the CDR3, a read error is the likely cause. This rearrangement joins TRBV29-1 to TRBJ1-4; possible D gene TRBD1, 6 bases. The CDR3 spans 14 residues. V was clipped by 6 bases and J by 2 bases, with 13 bases between them. Per the germline V gene, CDR1 is SQVTM and CDR2 is ANQGSEA. CDR3 nucleotide sequence: TGCAGCGTCGGACAGTGGAGGACTAATGAAAAACTGTTTTCT. Translating gives CSVGQWRTNEKLFS.